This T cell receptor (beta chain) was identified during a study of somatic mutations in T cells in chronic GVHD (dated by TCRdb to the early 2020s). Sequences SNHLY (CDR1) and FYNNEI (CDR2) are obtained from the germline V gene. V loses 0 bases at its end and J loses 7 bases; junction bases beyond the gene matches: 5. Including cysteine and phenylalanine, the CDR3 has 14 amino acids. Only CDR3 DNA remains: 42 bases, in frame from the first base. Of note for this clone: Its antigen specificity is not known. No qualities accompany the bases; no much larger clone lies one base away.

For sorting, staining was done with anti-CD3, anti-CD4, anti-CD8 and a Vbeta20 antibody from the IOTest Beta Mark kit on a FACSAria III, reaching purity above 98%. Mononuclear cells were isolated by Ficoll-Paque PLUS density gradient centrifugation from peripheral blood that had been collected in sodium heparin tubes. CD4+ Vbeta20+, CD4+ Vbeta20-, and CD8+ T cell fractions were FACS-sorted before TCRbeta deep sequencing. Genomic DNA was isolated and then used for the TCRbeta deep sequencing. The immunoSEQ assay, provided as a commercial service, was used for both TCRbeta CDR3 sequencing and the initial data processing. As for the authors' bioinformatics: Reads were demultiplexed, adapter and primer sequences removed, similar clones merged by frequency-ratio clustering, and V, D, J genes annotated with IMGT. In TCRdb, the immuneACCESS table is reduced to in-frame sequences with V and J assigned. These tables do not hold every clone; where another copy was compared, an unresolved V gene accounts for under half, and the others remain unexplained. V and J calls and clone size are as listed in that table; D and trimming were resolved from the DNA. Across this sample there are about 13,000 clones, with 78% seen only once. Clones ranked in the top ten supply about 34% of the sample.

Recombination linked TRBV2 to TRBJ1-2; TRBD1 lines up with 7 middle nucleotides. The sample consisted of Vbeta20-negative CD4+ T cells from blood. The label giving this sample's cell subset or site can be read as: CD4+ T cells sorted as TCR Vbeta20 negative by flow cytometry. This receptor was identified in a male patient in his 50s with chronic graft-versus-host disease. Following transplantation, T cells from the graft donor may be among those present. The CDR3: CASSEAYTGVGYTF. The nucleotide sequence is TGTGCCAGCAGTGAAGCCTACACAGGGGTTGGCTACACCTTC. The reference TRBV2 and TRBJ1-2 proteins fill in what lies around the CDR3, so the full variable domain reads EPEVTQTPSHQVTQMGQEVILRCVPISNHLYFYWYRQILGQKVEFLVSFYNNEISEKSEIFDDQFSVERPDGSNFTLKIRSTKLEDSAMYFCASSEAYTGVGYTFGSGTRLTVV.